A selection of T cell receptor beta chains follows, all from one sample in a study of control samples from healthy donors and cancer patients. Repertoires were generated with immunoSEQ multiplex PCR, while TCRdb's copy carries only in-frame clones and drops some. The repertoire holds fewer than 200,000 clones, with roughly 95% as singletons. Material: blood. These receptors were collected from a woman aged 25 to 39 in good health. Both conserved end residues are part of each CDR3. D genes are given only for firm matches. A clone size is listed for some rows: how often the clone was seen (once, few, many), or a class if it is expanded.

TRBJ1-6 | NA | TRBV2 | few | TGTGCCAGCAGTAGGACCCGTCCGATGCATTCACCCCTCCACTTT | CASSRTRPMHSPLHF
TRBJ2-7 | NA | TRBV13 | NA | TGTGCCAGCAGCCCCCACGCCACAGGGTACGAGCAGTACTTC | CASSPHATGYEQYF
TRBJ2-5 | NA | TRBV3-1/TRBV3-2 | NA | TGTGCCAGCAGCCGGGGCCTCTACCAAGAGACCCAGTACTTC | CASSRGLYQETQYF
TRBJ2-5 | TRBD2 | TRBV15 | few | TGTGCCACCAGCAGAGATACTAGCGGGGGGGAGACCCAGTACTTC | CATSRDTSGGETQYF
TRBJ2-1 | NA | TRBV11-2 | NA | TGTGCCAGCAGCTTAGTCGGTGCTAGCTCCTACAATGAGCAGTTCTTC | CASSLVGASSYNEQFF
TRBJ2-5 | TRBD2 | TRBV25-1 | NA | TGTGCCAGCAGTCCCTGGGGGGGTTTGGAGACCCAGTACTTC | CASSPWGGLETQYF
TRBJ2-3 | NA | TRBV5-6 | NA | TGTGCCAGCAGCTACTTGGTAGGGGGGAGTAACACAGATACGCAGTATTTT | CASSYLVGGSNTDTQYF
TRBJ2-3 | TRBD2 | TRBV3-1/TRBV3-2 | NA | TGTGCCAGCAGCCAGGTACCGGGAGGGCCGGGTGATACGCAGTATTTT | CASSQVPGGPGDTQYF
TRBJ2-5 | NA | TRBV19 | NA | TGTGCCAGTAGTTCGAGAGAGACCCAGTACTTC | CASSSRETQYF
TRBJ2-2 | TRBD2 | TRBV7-8 | NA | TGTGCCAGCAGCACGCTTACGACTAGCGGGGCCTCCGGGGAGCTGTTTTTT | CASSTLTTSGASGELFF
TRBJ1-1 | NA | TRBV7-9 | NA | TGTGCCAGCAGCCTACCGAGGAACACTGAAGCTTTCTTT | CASSLPRNTEAFF
TRBJ1-2 | NA | TRBV28 | few | TGTGCCAGCACCCTACCTCAGGACAGCAGGCATGGCTACACCTTC | CASTLPQDSRHGYTF
TRBJ2-5 | NA | TRBV20-1 | NA | TGCAGTGTTCGGGGTAGCCAGTACTTC | CSVRGSQYF
TRBJ2-2 | TRBD2 | TRBV6-5 | NA | TGTGCCAGCAGTTTAGCGGGGGCAAACACCGGGGAGCTGTTTTTT | CASSLAGANTGELFF
TRBJ1-4 | NA | TRBV7-9 | NA | TGTGCCAGCAGCTTAGCCGGGGCTGAAAAACTGTTTTTT | CASSLAGAEKLFF
TRBJ1-1 | NA | TRBV11-2 | NA | TGTGCCAGCAGCCCACGAAGAGGGAGGAACACTGAAGCTTTCTTT | CASSPRRGRNTEAFF
TRBJ1-3 | NA | TRBV5-6 | NA | TGTGCCAGCAGCTTGGCTTCTGGAAACACCATATATTTT | CASSLASGNTIYF
TRBJ2-3 | NA | TRBV30 | once | TGTGCCTGGAGTGTATTTCGTGAGGGGACAGATACGCAGTATTTT | CAWSVFREGTDTQYF
TRBJ2-7 | NA | TRBV6-6 | once | TGTGCCAGCAGGACTCCCGGGGCCAGTAGTGAGCAGTACTTC | CASRTPGASSEQYF
TRBJ1-1 | NA | TRBV30 | NA | TGTGCCTGGATTCCGGGACTGCTGAACACTGAAGCTTTCTTT | CAWIPGLLNTEAFF
TRBJ2-7 | TRBD1 | TRBV15 | NA | TGTGCCACCAGCAGGGACAGGGTGAAATCCTACGAGCAGTACTTC | CATSRDRVKSYEQYF
TRBJ1-5 | TRBD1 | TRBV2 | NA | TGTGCCAGCATGGTAGGGGGCGGACCCCAGCATTTT | CASMVGGGPQHF
TRBJ1-5 | NA | TRBV5-1 | NA | TGCGCCAGCAGCTTGACGGCAGGGGGCAATCAGCCCCAGCATTTT | CASSLTAGGNQPQHF
TRBJ2-7 | NA | TRBV2 | NA | TGTGCCACGCTAGTCCGGGACACCTACGAGCAGTACTTC | CATLVRDTYEQYF
TRBJ1-5 | NA | TRBV6-5 | NA | TGTGCCAGCAGTATGTGGGAAAGCAATCAGCCCCAGCATTTT | CASSMWESNQPQHF
TRBJ1-5 | NA | TRBV19 | NA | TGTGCCAGTAGTATACAGGGCGGAGGTCAGCCCCAGCATTTT | CASSIQGGGQPQHF
TRBJ2-1 | TRBD1 | TRBV30 | NA | TGTGCCTGGAGTGTAAGGGCTCGGGACAGGGGAGGCTCCTACAATGAGCAGTTCTTC | CAWSVRARDRGGSYNEQFF
TRBJ2-1 | TRBD2 | TRBV4-1 | NA | TGCGCCAGCAGCCAAGGAGGACTAGGGGCTTTCCGCAATGAGCAGTTCTTC | CASSQGGLGAFRNEQFF
TRBJ2-7 | TRBD2 | TRBV5-4 | NA | TGTGCCAGCAGCGCGGGGCTAGCGGGAGTCCCCTACGAGCAGTACTTC | CASSAGLAGVPYEQYF
TRBJ2-5 | NA | TRBV2 | NA | TGTGCCAGCAGTTTCACAAGGAACGGTAAAGAGACCCAGTACTTC | CASSFTRNGKETQYF
TRBJ2-7 | TRBD1 | TRBV5-1 | NA | TGCGCCAGCAGCTCCCCGACAGGGCGCGAGCAGTACTTC | CASSSPTGREQYF
TRBJ2-5 | TRBD2 | TRBV5-4 | NA | TGTGCCAGCAGCTTGGCTCTAGCGGGGGGGCAAGAGACCCAGTACTTC | CASSLALAGGQETQYF
TRBJ2-3 | TRBD1 | TRBV11-3 | NA | TGTGCCAGCAGCGCTGGGACAGACCTAGCATCGGATACGCAGTATTTT | CASSAGTDLASDTQYF
TRBJ2-7 | TRBD2 | TRBV5-1 | NA | TGCGCCAGCAGCTGGACCCTAGCGGGGGACTACGAGCAGTACTTC | CASSWTLAGDYEQYF
TRBJ1-5 | NA | TRBV3-1/TRBV3-2 | NA | TGTGCCAGCAGCCACCGAGGCCAGCCCCAGCATTTT | CASSHRGQPQHF
TRBJ2-2 | NA | TRBV2 | NA | TGTGCCAGCAGTGAACCCGGGAACCCCGGGGAGCTGTTTTTT | CASSEPGNPGELFF
TRBJ2-1 | NA | TRBV27 | NA | TGTGCCAGCAGTTTATCGAACGGACAGCTTGAGCAGTTCTTC | CASSLSNGQLEQFF
TRBJ1-5 | NA | TRBV19 | NA | TGTGCCAGTAGTATTGGAAGACAGGCTTTTCAGCCCCAGCATTTT | CASSIGRQAFQPQHF
TRBJ2-7 | NA | TRBV27 | NA | TGTGCCAGCAGCCTCGGGCAGGTGGGGTACGAGCAGTACTTC | CASSLGQVGYEQYF
TRBJ2-1 | NA | TRBV11-2 | NA | TGTGCCAGCAGCTTAGGAGTTTCCTACAATGAGCAGTTCTTC | CASSLGVSYNEQFF
TRBJ2-2 | TRBD2 | TRBV7-8 | once | TGTGCCAGCAGCTTAACGGGAGGTACGAACACCGGGGAGCTGTTTTTT | CASSLTGGTNTGELFF
TRBJ2-3 | TRBD1 | TRBV7-8 | NA | TGTGCCAGCAGCCATAAGGACAGGGGGATCCGGGATACGCAGTATTTT | CASSHKDRGIRDTQYF
TRBJ2-2 | NA | TRBV6-5 | NA | TGTGCCAGCAGTTACGGGTTCACCGGGGAGCTGTTTTTT | CASSYGFTGELFF
TRBJ1-2 | TRBD1 | TRBV10-3 | NA | TGTGCCATCAGTGAGTCGGGACAGGGCTTTAACTATGGCTACACCTTC | CAISESGQGFNYGYTF
TRBJ2-7 | NA | TRBV6-6 | NA | TGTGCCAGCAGTTACTCGTCAGGGGTTCTCTACGAGCAGTACTTC | CASSYSSGVLYEQYF
TRBJ2-7 | TRBD1 | TRBV11-2 | once | TGTGCCAGCAGCTTATACGGACAGGGGGCGTTAAACGAGCAGTACTTC | CASSLYGQGALNEQYF
TRBJ2-2 | NA | TRBV19 | NA | TGTGCCAGTAGTATTTTTCGTTACAGGGGGGGCACCGGGGAGCTGTTTTTT | CASSIFRYRGGTGELFF
TRBJ1-3 | NA | TRBV28 | NA | TGTGCCAGCAGTTTAATGGCGGGCTCTGGAAACACCATATATTTT | CASSLMAGSGNTIYF
TRBJ2-1 | TRBD1 | TRBV27 | NA | TGTGCCAGGGGGGACAGGGTCCTCAATGAGCAGTTCTTC | CARGDRVLNEQFF
TRBJ2-6 | NA | TRBV5-1 | NA | TGCGCCAGCAAAAGCCCATTCGGCGACGCCTCTGGGGCCAACGTCCTGACTTTC | CASKSPFGDASGANVLTF
TRBJ2-5 | NA | TRBV19 | NA | TGTGCCAGTAGTCACCTTGGGGGAGAGACCCAGTACTTC | CASSHLGGETQYF
TRBJ2-3 | NA | TRBV10-3 | NA | TGTGCCATCAGTGACAGGGTCAGCACAGATACGCAGTATTTT | CAISDRVSTDTQYF
TRBJ2-1 | NA | TRBV27 | NA | TGTGCCAGCAGTTTATTATCAGGGTGGGGACTTAACAATGAGCAGTTCTTC | CASSLLSGWGLNNEQFF
TRBJ1-6 | TRBD1 | TRBV28 | NA | TGTGCCAGCAGGGCAGGGGGCCGGTCACCCCTCCACTTT | CASRAGGRSPLHF